These 17 T cell receptor beta chains originate from one sample sequenced in a study of vaccination and CD4 T cells after COVID-19. These receptors are not linked to any known antigen. Oncomine TCR Beta short-read sequencing was applied to DNA from cultured CD4+ T cells. TCRdb reprocessed the PCR reads via MiXCR and lists one record per CDR3 protein. This table has some 16,000 distinct CDR3 sequences, less than 70% appearing once. Noted treatment: approximately 10-day PBMC culture with coronavirus spike peptide pools or control peptides (ViraFEST assay). Sequenced input: CD4+ T cells from blood, cultured in vitro. The receptors derive from a human donor who had recovered from COVID-19.

This clonotype came up a few times. The rearrangement links TRBV30 to TRBJ2-3; 16 positions agree with TRBD2. The germline V gene has CDR1 GTSNPN and CDR2 SVGIG (reference sequence). This CDR3 comprises 18 residues. Trimming at V came to 2 bases and at J to 4 bases, leaving 9 bases not matched to a gene. The CDR3 loop reads CAWSTPGLAGGLPDTQYF. Here the CDR3 DNA reads TGTGCCTGGAGTACACCGGGACTAGCGGGAGGGCTTCCAGATACGCAGTATTTT. The entire variable domain, with the rest obtained from reference TRBV30 and TRBJ2-3, is as follows: SQTIHQWPATLVQPVGSPLSLECTVEGTSNPNLYWYRQAAGRGLQLLFYSVGIGQISSEVPQNLSASRPQDRQFILSSKKLLLSDSGFYLCAWSTPGLAGGLPDTQYFGPGTRLTVL.

A few counts support this clonotype. This chain joins TRBV7-2 and TRBJ1-2; no firm D call. V dropped 5 bases and J dropped 5 bases, with 9 bases sitting between them. The CDR3 sequence is 12 residues long. CDR1 and CDR2 (germline): SGHTA, FQGNSA. CDR3 nucleotides: TGTGCCAGCAGCGCAAACAAGTATGGCTACACCTTC. Amino acids: CASSANKYGYTF.

The gene calls are TRBV10-3 and TRBJ2-3, with 8 bases that match TRBD1. CDR1 and CDR2 from the germline V gene are ENHRY and SYGVKD. J gave up 1 base and V 6 bases, and 6 bases lay outside the gene matches. This CDR3 is 15 amino acids long. The CDR3 nucleotides read TGTGCCATCAGAAGGACAGGGTCTGGCACAGATACGCAGTATTTT. Protein product: CAIRRTGSGTDTQYF.

The rearrangement uses TRBV20-1 and TRBJ2-3; 10 nucleotides line up with TRBD2. In germline, CDR1 is DFQATT, CDR2 SNEGSKA (reference sequence). CDR3 length equals 14 residues. The trim removed 2 bases at V and 4 bases at J, leaving 3 bases unmatched. The CDR3 nucleotides read TGCAGTGCTAGACTAGCGGGAGTTTCAGATACGCAGTATTTT. It specifies CSARLAGVSDTQYF.

DNA of the CDR3: TGTGCCAGCAGCCACTCAGGCCCAGGGTATGGAGAGCAGTTCTTC. This encodes CASSHSGPGYGEQFF. The chain uses TRBV25-1 and TRBJ2-1, with D tentatively TRBD1 (5 bases). Germline V CDR1 and CDR2: MGHDK, SYGVNS. Trimming cost V 6 bases and J 10 bases, with 22 bases left between them. This CDR3 has 15 amino acids.

This clonotype was seen once. The V gene is TRBV6-2 or TRBV6-3, the J gene TRBJ1-2; D may be TRBD1 (5 bases). V lost 5 bases, J lost 2 bases, and 18 bases lay in between. The CDR3 sequence is 16 residues long. The germline V gene encodes CDR1 MNHEY and CDR2 SVGEGT. This chain's CDR3 is CASSAPAGRANYGYTF. The DNA for the CDR3 is TGTGCCAGCAGTGCCCCGGCGGGCAGGGCCAACTATGGCTACACCTTC.

The chain links TRBV20-1 to TRBJ2-2; D ambiguous. CDR3 length: 12 residues. Germline V CDR1 and CDR2: DFQATT, SNEGSKA (reference sequence). Trimming removed 6 bases from V and 7 bases from J, with 12 bases in between. The CDR3 spells CSANTVRGELFF. CDR3 bases: TGCAGTGCAAACACGGTCCGCGGGGAGCTGTTTTTT.

The chain recombines TRBV20-1 with TRBJ1-4, with TRBD1 matching over 9 bases. Germline trimming cut 3 bases from V and 3 bases from J; bases unmatched to any gene: 5. The CDR3 totals 15 residues. Germline V gene lookup returns CDR1 DFQATT and CDR2 SNEGSKA (reference sequence). The CDR3 here is CSASPQGAANEKLFF. DNA for the CDR3: TGCAGTGCTAGCCCACAGGGGGCAGCTAATGAAAAACTGTTTTTT.

This clonotype appeared once. The chain couples TRBV5-1 to TRBJ2-5; D possibly matches TRBD1 or TRBD2 (6 bases each). The CDR3 is made up of 13 amino acids. The germline gives CDR1 SGHRS, CDR2 YFSETQ. V dropped 3 bases and J dropped 5 bases, with 11 bases sitting between them. CDR3 sequence (DNA): TGCGCCAGCAGCTGGGGGGCTGGGGAGACCCAGTACTTC. This encodes CASSWGAGETQYF.

This chain joins TRBV20-1 and TRBJ1-1; no reliable D call. The CDR3 extends over 10 amino acids. From germline, CDR1 is DFQATT and CDR2 SNEGSKA (reference sequence). V dropped 0 bases and J dropped 7 bases, with 3 bases sitting between them. In nucleotides, the CDR3 is TGCAGTGCTAGAGACCTTGAAGCTTTCTTT. The encoded protein is CSARDLEAFF.

This clonotype was seen a handful of times. The rearrangement joins TRBV19 to TRBJ1-1, with D possibly matching TRBD1 (6 bases). The CDR3 contains 13 residues. The V gene's germline CDR1 is LNHDA and CDR2 SQIVND (reference sequence). V gave up 4 bases and J gave up 7 bases, with 13 bases separating them. This CDR3 reads CASSRQDRNEAFF. The CDR3 nucleotides read TGTGCCAGTAGTAGACAGGACAGAAATGAAGCTTTCTTT.

The CDR3 loop reads CSAHRDANTEAFF. Here the CDR3 DNA reads TGCAGTGCTCACCGGGACGCGAACACTGAAGCTTTCTTT. The V gene is TRBV20-1, the J gene TRBJ1-1, with D perhaps TRBD1 (5 bases). Trimming removed 5 bases from V and 1 base from J, with 11 bases in between. Germline V gene sequence: CDR1 DFQATT, CDR2 SNEGSKA (reference sequence). The CDR3 consists of 13 residues.

This clonotype was picked up one time. The CDR3 DNA reads as TGTGCCAGCAGTGAAGGGTTAGGGAATCAGCCCCAGCATTTT. Amino acid sequence: CASSEGLGNQPQHF. The V and J genes are TRBV2 and TRBJ1-5; D call uncertain. The CDR3 is 14 residues long. Germline V CDR1 and CDR2: SNHLY, FYNNEI. The ends were cut back, 1 base at V and 4 bases at J, with 8 bases in the middle.

V is TRBV21-1 and J is TRBJ2-2; the table names TRBD1, a call not compared with the DNA. TRBV21-1 is a known pseudogene. The CDR3 has 18 amino acids. This CDR3 reads CASSKDKPRDTNTGELFF. CDR3 in DNA: TGTGCCAGCAGCAAAGATAAGCCGCGGGACACCAACACCGGGGAGCTGTTTTTT.

This chain connects TRBV20-1 to TRBJ1-1; D gene unclear. V lost 2 bases and J 1 base, leaving 5 bases between the germline ends. Germline loops: CDR1 DFQATT, CDR2 SNEGSKA (reference sequence). This CDR3 is built from 12 residues. CDR3 sequence: CSARSGNTEAFF. CDR3 nucleotides: TGCAGTGCTAGATCCGGGAACACTGAAGCTTTCTTT.

V is TRBV2 and J is TRBJ1-2; 11 bases are a match to TRBD1. CDR1 SNHLY and CDR2 FYNNEI come from the germline V gene. The CDR3 sequence is 15 residues long. Germline trimming cut 4 bases from V and 6 bases from J; bases unmatched to any gene: 7. The CDR3 sequence is CASSGTGGSINGYTF. In DNA form, the CDR3 reads TGTGCCAGCAGTGGGACAGGGGGCTCAATCAATGGCTACACCTTC.

The V gene is TRBV20-1, the J gene TRBJ1-4; D possibly corresponds to TRBD1 (6 bases). The V and J ends lost 5 bases and 8 bases respectively, with 12 bases between them. CDR1 is DFQATT, CDR2 SNEGSKA, per germline (reference sequence). CDR3 length: 12 amino acids. The CDR3 DNA follows: TGCAGTGCTGGGGGCCGTGAGGAAAAACTGTTTTTT. Encoded protein: CSAGGREEKLFF.